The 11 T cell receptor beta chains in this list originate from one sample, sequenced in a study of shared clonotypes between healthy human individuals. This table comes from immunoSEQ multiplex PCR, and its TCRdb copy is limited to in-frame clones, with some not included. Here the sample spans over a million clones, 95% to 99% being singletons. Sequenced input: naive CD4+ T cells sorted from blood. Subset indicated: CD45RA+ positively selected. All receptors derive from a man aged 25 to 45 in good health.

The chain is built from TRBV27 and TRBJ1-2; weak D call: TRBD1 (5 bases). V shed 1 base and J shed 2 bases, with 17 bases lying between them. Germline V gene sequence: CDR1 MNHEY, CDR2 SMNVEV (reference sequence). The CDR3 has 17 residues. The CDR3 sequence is CASSLFGRGAYNYGYTF. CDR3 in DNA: TGTGCCAGCAGTTTATTCGGGAGAGGGGCGTACAACTATGGCTACACCTTC.

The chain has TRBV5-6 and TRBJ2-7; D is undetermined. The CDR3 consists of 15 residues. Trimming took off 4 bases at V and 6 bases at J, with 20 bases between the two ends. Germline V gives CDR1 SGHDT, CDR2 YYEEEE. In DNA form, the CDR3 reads TGTGCCAGCAGCCAAGTCAGCACCAACGGTCTCGAGCAGTACTTC. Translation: CASSQVSTNGLEQYF.

This CDR3 reads CASSPRWGGHTDTQYF. CDR3 sequence (DNA): TGTGCCAGCAGCCCCCGTTGGGGGGGCCACACAGATACGCAGTATTTT. V usage is TRBV9 and J usage is TRBJ2-3; tentative D call: TRBD2 (7 bases). Germline CDR1 SGDLS, CDR2 YYNGEE. The length of the CDR3 is 16 residues. Trimming took off 4 bases at V and 2 bases at J, with 17 bases between the two ends.

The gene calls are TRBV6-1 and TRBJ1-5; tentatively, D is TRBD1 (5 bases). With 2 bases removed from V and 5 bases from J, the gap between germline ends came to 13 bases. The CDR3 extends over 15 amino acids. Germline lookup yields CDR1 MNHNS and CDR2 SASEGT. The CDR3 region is CASSEIAGWDQPQHF. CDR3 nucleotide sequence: TGTGCCAGCAGTGAAATTGCAGGGTGGGATCAGCCCCAGCATTTT.

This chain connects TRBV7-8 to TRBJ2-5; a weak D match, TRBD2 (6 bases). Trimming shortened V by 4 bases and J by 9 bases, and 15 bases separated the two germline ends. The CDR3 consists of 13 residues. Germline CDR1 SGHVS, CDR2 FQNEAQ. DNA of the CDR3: TGTGCCAGCAGCTCTCCTAGAAGGAGGGCCCAGTACTTC. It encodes CASSSPRRRAQYF.

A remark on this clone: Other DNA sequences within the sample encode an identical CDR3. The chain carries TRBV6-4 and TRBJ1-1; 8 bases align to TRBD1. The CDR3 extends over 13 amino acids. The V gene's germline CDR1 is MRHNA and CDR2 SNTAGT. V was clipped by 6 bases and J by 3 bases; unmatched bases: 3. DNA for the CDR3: TGTGCCAGCAGCCGGGACAGGCACACTGAAGCTTTCTTT. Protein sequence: CASSRDRHTEAFF.

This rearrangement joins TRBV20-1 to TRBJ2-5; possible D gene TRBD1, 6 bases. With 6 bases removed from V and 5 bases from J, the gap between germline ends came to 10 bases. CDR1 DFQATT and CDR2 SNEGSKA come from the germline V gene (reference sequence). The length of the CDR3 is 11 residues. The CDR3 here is CSAQRGETQYF. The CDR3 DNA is TGCAGTGCCCAGAGGGGGGAGACCCAGTACTTC.

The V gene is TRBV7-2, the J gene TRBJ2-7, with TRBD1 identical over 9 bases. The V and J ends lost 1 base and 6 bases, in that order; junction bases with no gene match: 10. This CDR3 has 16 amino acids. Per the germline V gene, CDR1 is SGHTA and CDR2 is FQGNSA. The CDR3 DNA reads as TGTGCCAGCAGCTTAGAGGGGACAGGGAGGGGTTTCGAGCAGTACTTC. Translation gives CASSLEGTGRGFEQYF.

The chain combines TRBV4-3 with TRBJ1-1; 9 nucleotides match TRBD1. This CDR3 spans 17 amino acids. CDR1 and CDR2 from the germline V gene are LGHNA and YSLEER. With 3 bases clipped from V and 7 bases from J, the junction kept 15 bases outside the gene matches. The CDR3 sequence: CASSHPDDGGQGDEAFF. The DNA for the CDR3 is TGCGCCAGCAGCCACCCCGATGACGGGGGACAGGGAGATGAAGCTTTCTTT.

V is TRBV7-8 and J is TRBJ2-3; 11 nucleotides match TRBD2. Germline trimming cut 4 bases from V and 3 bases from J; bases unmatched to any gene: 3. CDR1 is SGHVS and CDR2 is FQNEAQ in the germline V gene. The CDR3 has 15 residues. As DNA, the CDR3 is TGTGCCAGCAGCTCAGCTAGCGGGAGGACAGATACGCAGTATTTT. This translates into CASSSASGRTDTQYF.

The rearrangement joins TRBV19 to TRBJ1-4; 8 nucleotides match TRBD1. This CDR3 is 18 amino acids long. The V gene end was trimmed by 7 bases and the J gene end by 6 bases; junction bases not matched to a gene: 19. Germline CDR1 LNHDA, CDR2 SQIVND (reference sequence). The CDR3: CASTRGTGRFGGYEKLFF. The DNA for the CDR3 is TGTGCCAGTACTAGGGGGACAGGTCGATTCGGTGGTTATGAAAAACTGTTTTTT.